The 30 T cell receptor beta chains below were found in one sample sequenced in a study of regulatory T cells in long-lasting Graves disease. Specified time point: newly diagnosed GD, antithyroid drugs for less than 3 months. Extracted PBMC RNA gave rise to the TCR library. HTBI primers from iRepertoire and Arm-PCR of CDR3 regions yielded the TCR beta libraries. Via MiXCR, TCRdb re-called the multiplex PCR reads, giving one row per CDR3 protein. The table records 400,000 to 500,000 distinct CDR3 sequences, around 15% of them present only once. These records were also assigned to another study, of T cells in Graves' hyperthyroidism and ophthalmopathy.

The sequencing used peripheral blood mononuclear cells (PBMCs), collected at new diagnosis, from a patient treated with antithyroid drugs. The source is a woman aged 45-59 years with Graves disease.

This clonotype was seen ten or more times. The CDR3 reads CSVTGGSSYNEQFF. The DNA of the CDR3 is TGCAGCGTTACCGGGGGTAGCTCCTACAATGAGCAGTTCTTC. The chain has TRBV29-1 and TRBJ2-1; maybe TRBD2 (6 bases). The CDR3 totals 14 residues. V was pared by 5 bases and J by 0 bases, with 11 bases between. Per the germline V gene, CDR1 is SQVTM and CDR2 is ANQGSEA.

This clonotype was seen ten or more times. The chain recombines TRBV12-3 or TRBV12-4 with TRBJ2-1, with unresolved D. The V end lost 1 base, the J end lost 6 bases, and 10 bases lay between the germline ends. The length of the CDR3 is 14 residues. The CDR3 DNA sequence: TGTGCCAGCAGTTTAGGGCAGCTACTCAATGAGCAGTTCTTC. Translating it yields CASSLGQLLNEQFF.

This clonotype has ten or more counts. The rearrangement links TRBV7-2 to TRBJ1-1; D is unresolved. Germline CDR1 and CDR2: SGHTA and FQGNSA. V gave up 5 bases and J gave up 6 bases, with 10 bases separating them. The CDR3 consists of 12 residues. CDR3 region: CASSVMGPEAFF. DNA for the CDR3: TGTGCCAGCAGCGTCATGGGCCCTGAAGCTTTCTTT. Full variable domain (outside the CDR3, taken from reference TRBV7-2 and TRBJ1-1): GAGVSQSPSNKVTEKGKDVELRCDPISGHTALYWYRQSLGQGLEFLIYFQGNSAPDKSGLPSDRFSAERTGGSVSTLTIQRTQQEDSAVYLCASSVMGPEAFFGQGTRLTVV.

This chain links TRBV25-1 with TRBJ2-2; 10 positions agree with TRBD1. V dropped 7 bases and J dropped 4; count of bases not matched to a gene: 6. The CDR3 covers 15 residues. Looked up from germline, CDR1 is MGHDK and CDR2 is SYGVNS. CDR3 in DNA: TGTGCCAGCAACGCCGGACAGGGGGGCACCGGGGAGCTGTTTTTT. It yields the protein CASNAGQGGTGELFF.

In its sample, this clonotype was seen many times. The chain has TRBV5-1 and TRBJ2-7; no firm D call. CDR3 length equals 16 residues. Germline lookup yields CDR1 SGHRS and CDR2 YFSETQ. Trimming cost V 3 bases and J 0 bases, with 16 bases left between them. The CDR3 spells CASSSSSGPDSYEQYF. DNA for the CDR3: TGCGCCAGCAGCTCAAGCTCCGGGCCAGACTCCTACGAGCAGTACTTC.

This clonotype was seen ten or more times. V usage is TRBV12-3 or TRBV12-4 and J usage is TRBJ2-5; 7 bases map to TRBD1. The CDR3 covers 13 residues. The V and J ends lost 6 bases and 5 bases, in that order; junction bases with no gene match: 6. This chain's CDR3 is CASSDRVFETQYF. Here the CDR3 DNA reads TGTGCCAGCAGCGACAGGGTATTCGAGACCCAGTACTTC.

This clonotype has ten or more counts. The chain combines TRBV24-1 with TRBJ2-6; perhaps TRBD2 as D (5 bases). Trimming left V 3 bases short and J 3 bases short, with 20 bases between. The germline V gene encodes CDR1 KGHDR and CDR2 SFDVKD. The CDR3 has 19 amino acids. As DNA, the CDR3 is TGTGCCACCAGTGATCCCCCCGCGGGCCGTAGTCATGGGGCCAACGTCCTGACTTTC. Translating gives CATSDPPAGRSHGANVLTF.

This clonotype was counted at least ten times. The V gene is TRBV12-3 or TRBV12-4, the J gene TRBJ2-1; 9 bases agree with TRBD2. This CDR3 contains 17 residues. Trimming removed 1 base from V and 7 bases from J; junction bases left unmatched: 11. The CDR3 sequence: CASSLVGTSPTVNEQFF. CDR3 sequence (DNA): TGTGCCAGCAGTTTAGTTGGGACTAGCCCGACTGTGAATGAGCAGTTCTTC.

At least ten counts were recorded for this clonotype. This chain joins TRBV3-1 and TRBJ1-2; TRBD1 matches 9 bases. CDR1 and CDR2 (germline): LGHDT, YNNKEL (reference sequence). Trimming cost V 1 base and J 14 bases; bases outside gene matches: 8. This CDR3 is built from 13 residues. As DNA, the CDR3 is TGTGCCAGCAGCCAAGTAGTGACAGGGGGAGCGACCTTC. Translation gives CASSQVVTGGATF.

Comments on this clonotype: A much larger clone differs from this one at a single base, so this may be a read error. V usage is TRBV27 and J usage is TRBJ1-2; D is unclear. The CDR3 length is 16 residues. V gave up 8 bases and J gave up 1 base, with 20 bases separating them. Germline assignment: CDR1 MNHEY and CDR2 SMNVEV (reference sequence). Here the CDR3 reads CASELTQWCGNYGYTF. In DNA, the CDR3 is TGTGCCAGCGAGTTAACTCAATGGTGCGGTAACTATGGCTACACCTTC.

In its sample, this clonotype was seen a few times. The CDR3 loop is CASSYAGGSTDTQYF. In nucleotides, the CDR3 is TGTGCCAGCAGTTACGCAGGGGGAAGCACAGATACGCAGTATTTT. The chain recombines TRBV6-5 with TRBJ2-3; 7 nucleotides line up with TRBD1. The CDR3 consists of 15 residues. The germline CDR1 and CDR2 sequences are MNHEY and SVGAGI. The V and J ends lost 2 bases and 0 bases, in that order; junction bases with no gene match: 2.

In its sample, this clonotype was seen many times. The rearrangement uses TRBV10-3 and TRBJ2-1; 11 nucleotides align to TRBD2. The germline gives CDR1 ENHRY, CDR2 SYGVKD. The CDR3 covers 18 residues. Losses at the gene ends were 2 bases for V and 0 bases for J; bases not matched to a gene: 6. This CDR3 is CAISEGVAGGPSYNEQFF. For the CDR3, the DNA is TGTGCCATCAGTGAGGGAGTAGCGGGAGGGCCCTCCTACAATGAGCAGTTCTTC.

This clonotype was seen at least ten times. The CDR3 sequence: CASSPPNQEYNEQFF. For the CDR3, the DNA is TGTGCCAGCTCACCACCGAACCAGGAGTACAATGAGCAGTTCTTC. V usage is TRBV18 and J usage is TRBJ2-1; no firm D call. The V end was cut by 0 bases, the J end by 4 bases, with 10 bases between. Germline CDR1 and CDR2: KGHSH and LQKENI. CDR3 length equals 15 residues.

This clonotype was seen at least ten times. J is TRBJ2-1 and V is TRBV13, with TRBD2 matching 7 bases. CDR1 is PRHDT, CDR2 FYEKMQ, per germline (reference sequence). J lost 7 bases, V lost 2 bases, and 11 bases had no gene match. The CDR3 loop spans 16 amino acids. The CDR3 bases are TGTGCCAGCAGCTTACCCGGACTAGAGGGCTCGAATGAGCAGTTCTTC. Translated: CASSLPGLEGSNEQFF.

The chain is built from TRBV28 and TRBJ1-6; D ambiguous. The V end lost 6 bases, the J end lost 2 bases, and 11 bases lay between the germline ends. CDR3 length: 15 amino acids. Germline V gene data show CDR1 as MDHEN and CDR2 as SYDVKM. The CDR3 here is CASSTSSPYNSPLHF. For the CDR3, the DNA is TGTGCCAGCAGCACTTCAAGCCCCTATAATTCACCCCTCCACTTT.

This clonotype occurred once. Relative to the germline gene, one junction end is altered; a read error may explain this. As DNA, the CDR3 is TGTGCCTGCAATCGTCAGGGGTCTAATGAAAAACTGTTGTTT. It specifies CACNRQGSNEKLLF. The V call is TRBV2, the J call TRBJ1-4, with a weak D call TRBD1 (6 bases). This CDR3 is 14 amino acids long. The V gene's germline CDR1 is SNHLY and CDR2 FYNNEI.

This clonotype was recorded a few times. The rearrangement uses TRBV10-3 and TRBJ2-2; D gene unclear. The CDR3 has 14 amino acids. Trimming left V 4 bases short and J 3 bases short, with 9 bases between. Germline CDR1 and CDR2: ENHRY and SYGVKD. The CDR3 bases are TGTGCCATCAGTGCCCTGCACGACACCGGGGAGCTGTTTTTT. Protein: CAISALHDTGELFF.

This clonotype was detected many times. J is TRBJ2-5 and V is TRBV7-2; 9 bases fit TRBD2. In germline, CDR1 is SGHTA, CDR2 FQGNSA. This CDR3 contains 17 residues. V lost 5 bases, J lost 3 bases, and 13 bases stayed unmatched. CDR3 region: CASSPGPLAGVEETQYF. The CDR3 nucleotides read TGTGCCAGCAGCCCCGGTCCATTAGCGGGAGTGGAAGAGACCCAGTACTTC.

This clonotype showed up many times. CDR3 coding DNA: TGTGCCAGCAGCCCATTGACAGGGGGAAGCAATCAGCCCCAGCATTTT. Residues: CASSPLTGGSNQPQHF. J is TRBJ1-5 and V is TRBV7-6; 9 nucleotides align to TRBD1. The junction had 6 bases not matched to a gene; V was cut back by 5 bases and J by 1 base. The CDR3 consists of 16 residues. Germline V lookup: CDR1 SGHVS, CDR2 FNYEAQ.

This clonotype was counted ten times or more. The chain is built from TRBV2 and TRBJ1-5; D is ambiguous. CDR3 length: 13 amino acids. V lost 4 bases and J lost 2, with 6 bases in between. Germline CDR1 is SNHLY and CDR2 is FYNNEI. The DNA for the CDR3 is TGTGCCAGCAGTGGGGTGGGCAATCAGCCCCAGCATTTT. Encoded protein: CASSGVGNQPQHF.

A remark on this clonotype: Being one base from a much bigger clone, this may be a read error. The V gene is TRBV11-2, the J gene TRBJ2-2; tentatively, D is TRBD2 (5 bases). V was cut by 5 bases and J by 2 bases, with 15 bases left in between. The CDR3 totals 16 residues. Germline V CDR1 and CDR2: SGHAT, FQNNGV. The CDR3 here is CASSLALRANTGELFF. CDR3 DNA sequence: TGTGCCAGCAGCCTCGCTCTGAGGGCTAACACCGGGGAGCTGTTTTTT.

This clonotype occurred a few times. This rearrangement joins TRBV4-1 to TRBJ2-5, with TRBD1 identical over 9 bases. The CDR3 is 20 amino acids. Germline V CDR1 and CDR2: MGHRA, YSYEKL. After removal of 0 bases from V and 0 bases from J, the junction contained 14 bases not matched to a gene. The CDR3 region is CASSQDSAQGAPVDQETQYF. The CDR3 DNA sequence: TGCGCCAGCAGCCAAGATTCGGCACAGGGGGCACCCGTAGACCAAGAGACCCAGTACTTC.

This clonotype has only a few counts. Possible read error: a much larger clone is one base away. The chain links TRBV11-2 to TRBJ2-1, with 7 positions matching TRBD2. In germline, CDR1 is SGHAT, CDR2 FQNNGV. The CDR3 consists of 17 residues. CDR3 loop: CASSSRGSGLSDNEQLF. DNA for the CDR3: TGTGCCAGCAGCTCTCGCGGGAGCGGCTTGAGCGACAATGAGCAGCTCTTC.

This rearrangement joins TRBV3-1 to TRBJ2-1; 7 bases line up with TRBD2. Trimming at V came to 4 bases and at J to 6 bases, leaving 6 bases not matched to a gene. The germline V gene encodes CDR1 LGHDT and CDR2 YNNKEL (reference sequence). The CDR3 extends over 14 amino acids. The CDR3 spells CASSRGLPFNEQFF. CDR3 nucleotide sequence: TGTGCCAGCAGCCGGGGACTACCTTTCAATGAGCAGTTCTTC.

The rearrangement uses TRBV7-2 and TRBJ2-7, with a possible D match to TRBD2 (6 bases). The V and J ends lost 1 base and 5 bases respectively, with 15 bases between them. CDR3 length: 15 residues. Germline lookup yields CDR1 SGHTA and CDR2 FQGNSA. The CDR3 region has the DNA TGTGCCAGCAGCTTAGAAGGAGGGAGTATCCACGAGCAGTACTTC. Translating gives CASSLEGGSIHEQYF.

This clonotype was recorded many times. The chain carries TRBV7-3 and TRBJ2-3, with D possibly being TRBD1 (6 bases). CDR1 and CDR2 (germline): SGHTA, FQGTGA. CDR3 size: 14 residues. V was pared by 1 base and J by 4 bases, with 9 bases between. The CDR3 nucleotides are TGTGCCAGCAGCTTAATCAGGGGTGCAGATACGCAGTATTTT. Encoded protein: CASSLIRGADTQYF. Supplemented by reference TRBV7-3 and TRBJ2-3, the full variable domain reads GAGVSQTPSNKVTEKGKYVELRCDPISGHTALYWYRQSLGQGPEFLIYFQGTGAADDSGLPNDRFFAVRPEGSVSTLKIQRTERGDSAVYLCASSLIRGADTQYFGPGTRLTVL.

In this sample, this clonotype turned up a few times. This chain connects TRBV6-1 to TRBJ2-1, with D tentatively TRBD1 (6 bases). The CDR3 is 14 amino acids. The germline V and J ends were trimmed by 6 bases and 2 bases, with 11 bases remaining between them. Germline CDR1 is MNHNS and CDR2 is SASEGT. The CDR3, as DNA: TGTGCCAGCAGGGAACAGGGTGCCTACAATGAGCAGTTCTTC. Translating it yields CASREQGAYNEQFF.

This clonotype occurred many times. The rearrangement joins TRBV28 to TRBJ2-4; tentatively, D is TRBD2 (6 bases). Trimming took 2 bases from V and 1 from J, leaving 18 bases between them. The CDR3 sequence is 18 residues long. The V gene's germline CDR1 is MDHEN and CDR2 SYDVKM. The CDR3 DNA reads TGTGCCAGCAGTTTAGGTTATCTAGCGTCTGTTGCCAAAAACATTCAGTACTTC. The encoded protein is CASSLGYLASVAKNIQYF.

The rearrangement links TRBV28 to TRBJ2-7, with D maybe TRBD2 (5 bases). V lost 8 bases to trimming and J lost 2 bases, with 10 bases between them. The CDR3 runs 12 residues. The V gene's germline CDR1 is MDHEN and CDR2 SYDVKM. CDR3 loop: CASAGVPYEQYF. DNA of the CDR3: TGTGCCAGCGCCGGGGTTCCCTACGAGCAGTACTTC. Combining the CDR3 with reference TRBV28 and TRBJ2-7 gives the whole variable domain DVKVTQSSRYLVKRTGEKVFLECVQDMDHENMFWYRQDPGLGLRLIYFSYDVKMKEKGDIPEGYSVSREKKERFSLILESASTNQTSMYLCASAGVPYEQYFGPGTRLTVT.

The table lists this clonotype with a few counts. V usage is TRBV3-1 and J usage is TRBJ2-1; D gene unclear. The CDR3 is 16 residues long. The germline V gene encodes CDR1 LGHDT and CDR2 YNNKEL (reference sequence). Trimming stripped 0 bases from V and 3 bases from J, with 12 bases between. The CDR3 reads CASSQEWTQYYNEQFF. DNA for the CDR3: TGTGCCAGCAGCCAAGAGTGGACGCAGTACTACAATGAGCAGTTCTTC.